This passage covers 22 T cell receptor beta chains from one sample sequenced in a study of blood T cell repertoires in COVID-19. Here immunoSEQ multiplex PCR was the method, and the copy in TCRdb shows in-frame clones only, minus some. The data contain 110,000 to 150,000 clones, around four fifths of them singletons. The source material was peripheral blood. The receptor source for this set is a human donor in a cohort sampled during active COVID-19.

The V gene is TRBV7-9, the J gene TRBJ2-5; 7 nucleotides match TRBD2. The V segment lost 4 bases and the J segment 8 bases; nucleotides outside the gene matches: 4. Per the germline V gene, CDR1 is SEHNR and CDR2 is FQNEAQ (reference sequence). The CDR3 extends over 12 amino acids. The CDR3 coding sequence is TGTGCCAGCAGCTCCGGACTAGGTACCCAGTACTTC. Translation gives CASSSGLGTQYF.

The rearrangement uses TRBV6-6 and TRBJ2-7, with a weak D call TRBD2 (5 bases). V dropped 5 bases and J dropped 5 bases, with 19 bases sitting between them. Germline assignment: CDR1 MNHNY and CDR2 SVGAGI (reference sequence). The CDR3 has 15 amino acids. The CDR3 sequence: CASSTNSGSRDEQYF. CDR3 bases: TGTGCCAGCAGTACTAACTCGGGGTCGCGGGACGAGCAGTACTTC.

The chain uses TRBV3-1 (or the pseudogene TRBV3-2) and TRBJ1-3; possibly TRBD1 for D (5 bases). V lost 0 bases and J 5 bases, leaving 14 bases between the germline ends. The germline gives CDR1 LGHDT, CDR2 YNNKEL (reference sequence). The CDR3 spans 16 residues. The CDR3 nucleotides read TGTGCCAGCAGCCAAGATATGGGGGACTCGCGAAACACCATATATTTT. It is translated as CASSQDMGDSRNTIYF.

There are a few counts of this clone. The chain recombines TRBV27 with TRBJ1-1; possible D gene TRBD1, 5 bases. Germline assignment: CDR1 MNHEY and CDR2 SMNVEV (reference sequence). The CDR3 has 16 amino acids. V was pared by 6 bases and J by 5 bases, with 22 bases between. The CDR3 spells CASSLKFGGGLTEAFF. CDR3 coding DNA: TGTGCCAGCAGCCTTAAATTTGGGGGGGGGTTGACTGAAGCTTTCTTT.

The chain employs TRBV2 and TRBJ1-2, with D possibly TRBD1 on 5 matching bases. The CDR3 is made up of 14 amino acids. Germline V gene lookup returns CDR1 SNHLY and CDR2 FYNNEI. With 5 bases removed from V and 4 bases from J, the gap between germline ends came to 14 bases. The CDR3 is CASSSGTQGYGYTF. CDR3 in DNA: TGTGCCAGCAGTTCCGGGACTCAGGGCTATGGCTACACCTTC.

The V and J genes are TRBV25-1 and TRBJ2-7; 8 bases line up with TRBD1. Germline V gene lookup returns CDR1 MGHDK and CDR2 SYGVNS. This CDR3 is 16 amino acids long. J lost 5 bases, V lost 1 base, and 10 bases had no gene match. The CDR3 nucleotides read TGTGCCAGCAGTGAATCTCCTTCGACAGGGGAGAACGAGCAGTACTTC. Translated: CASSESPSTGENEQYF.

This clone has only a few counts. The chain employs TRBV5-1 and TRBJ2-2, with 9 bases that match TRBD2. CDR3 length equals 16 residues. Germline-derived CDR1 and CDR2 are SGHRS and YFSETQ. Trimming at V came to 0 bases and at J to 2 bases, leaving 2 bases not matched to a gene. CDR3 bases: TGCGCCAGCAGCTTGGTAGCGGGAGTAAACACCGGGGAGCTGTTTTTT. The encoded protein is CASSLVAGVNTGELFF.

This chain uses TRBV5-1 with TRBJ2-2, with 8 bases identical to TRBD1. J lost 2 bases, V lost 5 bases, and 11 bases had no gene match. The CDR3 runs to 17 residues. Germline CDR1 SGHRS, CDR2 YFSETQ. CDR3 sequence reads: CASSKGQGSVNTGELFF. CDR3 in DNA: TGCGCCAGCAGTAAAGGACAGGGATCAGTAAACACCGGGGAGCTGTTTTTT.

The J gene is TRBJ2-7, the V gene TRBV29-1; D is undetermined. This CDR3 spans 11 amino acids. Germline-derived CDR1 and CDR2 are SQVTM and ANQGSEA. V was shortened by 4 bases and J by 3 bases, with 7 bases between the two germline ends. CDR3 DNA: TGCAGCGTTGTGGCCTTCTACGAGCAGTACTTC. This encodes CSVVAFYEQYF.

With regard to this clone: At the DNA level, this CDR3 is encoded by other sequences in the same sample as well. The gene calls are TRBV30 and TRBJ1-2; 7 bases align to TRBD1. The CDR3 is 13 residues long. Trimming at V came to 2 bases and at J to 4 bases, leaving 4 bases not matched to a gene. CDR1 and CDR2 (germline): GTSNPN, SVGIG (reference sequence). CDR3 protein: CAWSRDRPYGYTF. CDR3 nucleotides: TGTGCCTGGAGTCGGGACAGACCCTATGGCTACACCTTC.

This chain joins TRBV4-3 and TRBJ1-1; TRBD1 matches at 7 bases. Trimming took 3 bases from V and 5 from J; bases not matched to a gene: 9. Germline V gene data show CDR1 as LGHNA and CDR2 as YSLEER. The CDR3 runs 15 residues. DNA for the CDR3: TGCGCCAGCAGCCATGGGTACAGGGGTCGTACTGAAGCTTTCTTT. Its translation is CASSHGYRGRTEAFF.

For the CDR3, the DNA is TGTGCCAGCAGTTCTCTAGGGGATCCTAACTATGGCTACACCTTC. Translation: CASSSLGDPNYGYTF. The chain combines TRBV28 with TRBJ1-2, with D maybe TRBD1 (5 bases). Deletions cut 4 bases from V and 0 bases from J, with 12 bases between. This CDR3 has 15 residues. Germline V gene lookup returns CDR1 MDHEN and CDR2 SYDVKM.

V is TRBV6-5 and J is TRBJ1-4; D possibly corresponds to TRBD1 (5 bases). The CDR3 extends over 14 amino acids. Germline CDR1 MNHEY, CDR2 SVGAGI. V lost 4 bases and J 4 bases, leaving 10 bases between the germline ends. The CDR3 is CASSSGRGNEKLFF. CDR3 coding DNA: TGTGCCAGCAGTTCAGGGCGCGGTAATGAAAAACTGTTTTTT.

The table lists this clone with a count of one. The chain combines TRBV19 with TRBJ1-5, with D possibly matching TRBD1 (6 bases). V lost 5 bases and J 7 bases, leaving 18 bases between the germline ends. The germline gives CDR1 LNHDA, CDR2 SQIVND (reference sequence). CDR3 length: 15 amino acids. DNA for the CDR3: TGTGCCAGTAGTCAAAGAAACAGGGACGGACAGCCCCAGCATTTT. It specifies CASSQRNRDGQPQHF.

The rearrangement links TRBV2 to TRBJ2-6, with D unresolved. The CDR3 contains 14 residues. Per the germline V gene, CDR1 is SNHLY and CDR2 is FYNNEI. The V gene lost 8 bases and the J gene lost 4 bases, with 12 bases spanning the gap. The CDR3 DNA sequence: TGTGCCAGCGGTAAGGAGCCCGGGGCCAACGTCCTGACTTTC. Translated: CASGKEPGANVLTF.

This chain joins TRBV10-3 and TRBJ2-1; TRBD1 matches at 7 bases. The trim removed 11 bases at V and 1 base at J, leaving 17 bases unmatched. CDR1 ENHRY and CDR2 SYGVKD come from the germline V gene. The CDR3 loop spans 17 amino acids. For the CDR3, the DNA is TGTGCCTCCCGGGGTACACAGGGGTCGCCATCCTACAATGAGCAGTTCTTC. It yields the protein CASRGTQGSPSYNEQFF.

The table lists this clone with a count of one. The CDR3 loop reads CASSSRQGNEKLFF. The CDR3 DNA is TGTGCCAGCAGCTCTAGACAGGGAAATGAAAAACTGTTTTTT. The gene calls are TRBV11-2 and TRBJ1-4; 7 bases align to TRBD1. CDR1 is SGHAT, CDR2 FQNNGV, per germline. CDR3 length: 14 residues. The trim removed 4 bases at V and 5 bases at J, leaving 4 bases unmatched.

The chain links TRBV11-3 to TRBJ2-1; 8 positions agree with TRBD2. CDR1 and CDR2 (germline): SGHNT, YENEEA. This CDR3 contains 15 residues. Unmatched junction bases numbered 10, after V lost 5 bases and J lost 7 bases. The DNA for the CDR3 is TGTGCCAGCAGCCCCCGTTATAGCGGGGCTAATGAGCAGTTCTTC. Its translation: CASSPRYSGANEQFF.

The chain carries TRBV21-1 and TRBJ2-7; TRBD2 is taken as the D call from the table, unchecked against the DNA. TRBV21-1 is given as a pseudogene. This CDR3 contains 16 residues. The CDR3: CASRRTSGGHSYEQYF. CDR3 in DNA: TGTGCCAGCAGAAGGACTAGCGGAGGGCACTCCTACGAGCAGTACTTC.

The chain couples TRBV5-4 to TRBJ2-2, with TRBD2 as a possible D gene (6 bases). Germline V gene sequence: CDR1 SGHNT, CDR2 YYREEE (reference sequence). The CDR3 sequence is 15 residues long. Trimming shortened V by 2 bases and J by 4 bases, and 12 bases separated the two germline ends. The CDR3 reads CASSLGSGVTGELFF. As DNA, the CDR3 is TGTGCCAGCAGCTTAGGTTCGGGAGTCACCGGGGAGCTGTTTTTT.

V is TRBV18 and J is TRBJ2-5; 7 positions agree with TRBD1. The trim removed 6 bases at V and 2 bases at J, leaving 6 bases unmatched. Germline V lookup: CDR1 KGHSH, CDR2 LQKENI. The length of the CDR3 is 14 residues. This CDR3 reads CASSLGTAQETQYF. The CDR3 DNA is TGTGCCAGCTCGCTCGGGACAGCTCAAGAGACCCAGTACTTC.

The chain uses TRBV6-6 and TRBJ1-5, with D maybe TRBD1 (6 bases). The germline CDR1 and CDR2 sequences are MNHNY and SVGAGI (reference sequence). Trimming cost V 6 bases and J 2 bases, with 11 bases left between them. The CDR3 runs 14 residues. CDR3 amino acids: CASSHRVGNQPQHF. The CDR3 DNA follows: TGTGCCAGCAGCCACAGGGTGGGCAATCAGCCCCAGCATTTT.